A single sample gave rise to the 19 T cell receptor beta chains below, sequenced in a study of blood T cells in healthy people across ages. Combining a sample-barcoded 5' primer with a J-beta primer mix, a second PCR ran for roughly 6 to 12 cycles. TCRdb reprocessed the 5' RACE reads via MiXCR and lists one record per CDR3 protein. This table holds around 500,000 distinct CDR3 sequences, about 26% found once. The data also belong to a second study, concerning T cells of mothers and their children.

The sequenced material came from blood. The receptor set was obtained from a boy aged 2 to 10 in good health.

This clonotype was seen a few times. The V gene is TRBV5-1, the J gene TRBJ2-5, with D tentatively TRBD2 (6 bases). This CDR3 is built from 14 residues. Trimming pared 0 bases from V and 5 bases from J, leaving 11 bases between. Germline V lookup: CDR1 SGHRS, CDR2 YFSETQ. The CDR3 protein is CASSLAEGMETQYF. CDR3 nucleotide sequence: TGCGCCAGCAGCTTGGCGGAGGGGATGGAGACCCAGTACTTC. Looking up the rest from reference TRBV5-1 and TRBJ2-5 gives the full variable domain: KAGVTQTPRYLIKTRGQQVTLSCSPISGHRSVSWYQQTPGQGLQFLFEYFSETQRNKGNFPGRFSGRQFSNSRSEMNVSTLELGDSALYLCASSLAEGMETQYFGPGTRLLVL.

The rearrangement links TRBV25-1 to TRBJ2-2, with D hard to call. Trimming pared 3 bases from V and 7 bases from J, leaving 3 bases between. CDR1 is MGHDK, CDR2 SYGVNS, per germline. The CDR3 spans 11 residues. The CDR3 loop is CASSDLGELFF. As DNA, the CDR3 is TGTGCCAGCAGTGATCTCGGGGAGCTGTTTTTT.

DNA for the CDR3: TGTGCCAGCAGCTTAGAGTCCGGACTAGCGGGGGTCTCCTACGAGCAGTACTTC. It codes for CASSLESGLAGVSYEQYF. The chain joins TRBV7-2 to TRBJ2-7, with 13 bases fitting TRBD2. The CDR3 length is 18 residues. CDR1 and CDR2 (germline): SGHTA, FQGNSA. With V trimmed by 1 base and J by 0 bases, 6 bases remained unmatched.

The CDR3: CASSYGTPDGYTF. For the CDR3, the DNA is TGTGCCAGCAGCTATGGGACACCAGATGGCTACACCTTC. This chain connects TRBV7-2 to TRBJ1-2; a weak D match, TRBD1 (6 bases). V lost 4 bases and J 6 bases, leaving 12 bases between the germline ends. This CDR3 spans 13 amino acids. The germline gives CDR1 SGHTA, CDR2 FQGNSA.

The chain links TRBV4-2 to TRBJ1-4; no clear D gene. The ends were cut back, 0 bases at V and 8 bases at J, with 7 bases in the middle. Per germline, CDR1 LGHNA and CDR2 YNFKEQ. This CDR3 contains 13 residues. The CDR3 coding sequence is TGTGCCAGCAGCCAAGAGTTGAGAGAAAAACTGTTTTTT. Residues: CASSQELREKLFF.

This clonotype has more than one count but fewer than ten. The V and J genes are TRBV12-3 or TRBV12-4 and TRBJ1-1; 10 nucleotides agree with TRBD1. V trimming: 5 bases; J trimming: 3 bases; junction bases outside the gene matches: 9. The CDR3 has 16 residues. The CDR3 loop reads CASSGDRGPEDTEAFF. The CDR3 region has the DNA TGTGCCAGCAGTGGGGACAGGGGCCCAGAAGACACTGAAGCTTTCTTT.

The chain couples TRBV9 to TRBJ2-2; 12 nucleotides align to TRBD2. J lost 7 bases, V lost 3 bases, and 16 bases had no gene match. The CDR3 consists of 19 residues. CDR1 is SGDLS, CDR2 YYNGEE, per germline. Here the CDR3 DNA reads TGTGCCAGCAGCGCGACTAGCGGGGGTTACCAGGGTAGATTCGGGGAGCTGTTTTTT. Its protein product is CASSATSGGYQGRFGELFF.

The chain uses TRBV7-2 and TRBJ2-5; D is ambiguous. TRBJ2-1 matches the DNA end more closely, so the J call is doubtful. Germline V lookup: CDR1 SGHTA, CDR2 FQGNSA. This CDR3 is 12 amino acids long. Written as DNA, the CDR3 is TGTGCCAGCAGCTTTCTATTCAATGAGCAGTTCTTC. Protein sequence: CASSFLFNEQFF.

For the CDR3, the DNA is TGTGCCAGCAGTGAACGGGGCCCCCAGCATTTT. The encoded protein is CASSERGPQHF. The chain carries TRBV2 and TRBJ1-5; possible D gene TRBD1, 5 bases. Trimming removed 2 bases at V and 10 bases at J, with 6 bases between. Germline-derived CDR1 and CDR2 are SNHLY and FYNNEI. There are 11 residues in the CDR3.

V usage is TRBV7-2 and J usage is TRBJ1-5; 8 bases align to TRBD1. There are 15 residues in the CDR3. J lost 2 bases, V lost 5 bases, and 5 bases had no gene match. From germline, CDR1 is SGHTA and CDR2 FQGNSA. CDR3 nucleotide sequence: TGTGCCAGCAGCCCTCAGACAGGGGGCAATCAGCCCCAGCATTTT. Protein: CASSPQTGGNQPQHF. The full variable domain, its missing parts supplied by reference TRBV7-2 and TRBJ1-5, is GAGVSQSPSNKVTEKGKDVELRCDPISGHTALYWYRQSLGQGLEFLIYFQGNSAPDKSGLPSDRFSAERTGGSVSTLTIQRTQQEDSAVYLCASSPQTGGNQPQHFGDGTRLSIL.

V and J are TRBV7-9 and TRBJ2-1; 9 bases map to TRBD1. V was clipped by 10 bases and J by 10 bases; unmatched bases: 5. CDR1 and CDR2 (germline): SEHNR, FQNEAQ (reference sequence). The length of the CDR3 is 11 residues. In nucleotides, the CDR3 is TGTGCCATAGACAGGGGGGGGGAGCAGTTCTTC. Translated: CAIDRGGEQFF. Full variable domain (missing parts from reference TRBV7-9 and TRBJ2-1): DTGVSQNPRHKITKRGQNVTFRCDPISEHNRLYWYRQTLGQGPEFLTYFQNEAQLEKSRLLSDRFSAERPKGSFSTLEIQRTEQGDSAMYLCAIDRGGEQFFGPGTRLTVL.

This clonotype was seen a few times. The chain joins TRBV12-3 or TRBV12-4 to TRBJ2-7; TRBD2 matches at 10 bases. The J call is uncertain, as TRBJ2-5 better fits the DNA end. The length of the CDR3 is 14 residues. The CDR3 sequence is CASSRVAGGETQYF. The CDR3 DNA follows: TGTGCCAGCAGCAGGGTAGCGGGAGGTGAGACCCAGTACTTC.

Notes on this clonotype: Germline and junction disagree at one end, which may indicate a read error. The chain links TRBV29-1 to TRBJ1-3; 7 positions match TRBD1. Germline V lookup: CDR1 SQVTM, CDR2 ANQGSEA. The CDR3 contains 14 residues. The CDR3 loop is CSPGTEGVGNTIYF. The CDR3, as DNA: TGTAGCCCAGGGACAGAAGGAGTTGGAAACACCATATATTTT.

V gene TRBV6-6 combines with J gene TRBJ1-1; maybe TRBD1 (6 bases). The CDR3 runs 13 residues. Germline V lookup: CDR1 MNHNY, CDR2 SVGAGI (reference sequence). The V gene lost 6 bases and the J gene lost 3 bases, with 11 bases spanning the gap. The DNA of the CDR3 is TGTGCCAGCAGGACGGACAGCCACACTGAAGCTTTCTTT. Protein: CASRTDSHTEAFF.

The chain employs TRBV2 and TRBJ1-4; 7 nucleotides align to TRBD1. In germline, CDR1 is SNHLY, CDR2 FYNNEI. J gave up 5 bases and V 7 bases, and 4 bases lay outside the gene matches. This CDR3 has 13 residues. The CDR3 is CASKGAINEKLFF. The CDR3 DNA sequence: TGTGCCAGCAAGGGGGCGATAAATGAAAAACTGTTTTTT.

The chain links TRBV7-9 to TRBJ2-2, with D hard to call. Trimming took 3 bases from V and 1 from J, leaving 18 bases between them. The CDR3 totals 18 residues. Germline V CDR1 and CDR2: SEHNR, FQNEAQ (reference sequence). In DNA form, the CDR3 reads TGTGCCAGCAGCTTTCTTGGCTTCCTAGGCGGGAACACCGGGGAGCTGTTTTTT. It encodes CASSFLGFLGGNTGELFF.

This clonotype was seen many times. The rearrangement uses TRBV6-5 and TRBJ2-2, with D possibly being TRBD2 (6 bases). The CDR3 is 14 amino acids. Trimming left V 0 bases short and J 5 bases short, with 7 bases between. Germline V CDR1 and CDR2: MNHEY, SVGAGI. CDR3 DNA sequence: TGTGCCAGCAGTTACTCTGGGGGGACCGGGGAGCTGTTTTTT. Its translation is CASSYSGGTGELFF.

A few counts support this clonotype. CDR3 sequence (DNA): TGTGCCAGCAGTTCTTACGAATCCCGCACAGATACGCAGTATTTT. It specifies CASSSYESRTDTQYF. This chain links TRBV12-3 or TRBV12-4 with TRBJ2-3, with D hard to call. CDR3 length: 15 amino acids. With 4 bases removed from V and 1 base from J, the gap between germline ends came to 12 bases.

Concerning this clonotype: An end of the junction does not agree with germline; a read error may underlie this. V is TRBV7-9 and J is TRBJ1-2; D not resolved. The CDR3 consists of 15 residues. Germline CDR1 SEHNR, CDR2 FQNEAQ (reference sequence). The CDR3 region is CASGQDLFPSYAYTF. Here the CDR3 DNA reads TGTGCCAGCGGGCAGGATCTTTTCCCCAGCTATGCCTACACCTTC. The variable domain in full, completed from reference TRBV7-9 and TRBJ1-2, reads DTGVSQNPRHKITKRGQNVTFRCDPISEHNRLYWYRQTLGQGPEFLTYFQNEAQLEKSRLLSDRFSAERPKGSFSTLEIQRTEQGDSAMYLCASGQDLFPSYAYTFGSGTRLTVV.